This entry concerns a single T cell receptor beta chain. Its antigen remains unidentified. The sample is drawn from a study of T cell responses to AZD1222 COVID-19 vaccine. Germline V CDR1 and CDR2: SGHDN, FVKESK. The CDR3 extends over 14 amino acids. The V segment lost 2 bases and the J segment 2 bases; nucleotides outside the gene matches: 3. Study-wide points: The repertoires were collected only after the peak T cell response. Baseline serology detected seropositivity in only a handful of AZD1222 recipients.

The data were produced by immunoSEQ multiplex PCR, yet TCRdb's version contains in-frame clones alone and is incomplete. Counted here are 75,000 to 80,000 clones, 90% occurring once; the ten biggest clones make up about 1.3%. The sequence was collected from an adult who received the AZD1222 COVID-19 vaccine. The rearrangement uses TRBV14 and TRBJ2-7; 7 bases are shared with TRBD2. The sequences come from peripheral blood, collected 28 days after the second AZD1222 dose. The CDR3 DNA reads TGTGCCAGCAGCCAATTTAGCGGGCCCTACGAGCAGTACTTC. It translates to CASSQFSGPYEQYF.